A selection of T cell receptor beta chains follows, all from one sample in a study of T cells in Graves' hyperthyroidism and ophthalmopathy. TCRdb analysed the multiplex PCR reads with MiXCR anew, one entry per CDR3 protein. The table includes 250,000 to 300,000 distinct CDR3 sequences, roughly an eighth detected once. Sequenced: blood. The receptors were sampled from a woman in her forties with Graves' hyperthyroidism. CDR3s include the opening cysteine and the closing phenylalanine or tryptophan. D genes are given only for firm matches. A clone size is listed for some rows: how often the clone was seen (once, few, many), or a class if it is expanded.

len: 12; d_gene: .; abundance: many; v_gene: TRBV27; j_gene: TRBJ2-7; CDR3nt: TGTGCCAGCAGTTGGCCTAGGGGCGAGCAGTACTTC; CDR3aa: CASSWPRGEQYF
len: 14; d_gene: .; abundance: .; v_gene: TRBV15; j_gene: TRBJ2-2; CDR3nt: TGTCCCACCAGCAGAGCGACTATAACCGGGGAGCTGTTTTTT; CDR3aa: CPTSRATITGELFF
len: 13; d_gene: .; abundance: .; v_gene: TRBV6-1; j_gene: TRBJ1-1; CDR3nt: TGTGCCAGCAGTGAACGTAGAGGGGCGGAAGCTTTCTTT; CDR3aa: CASSERRGAEAFF
len: 13; d_gene: .; abundance: once; v_gene: TRBV28; j_gene: TRBJ2-7; CDR3nt: TGTGCCACCAGCTCAGGAGGGGTCTACGAGCAGTACTTC; CDR3aa: CATSSGGVYEQYF
len: 11; d_gene: .; abundance: many; v_gene: TRBV20-1; j_gene: TRBJ1-1; CDR3nt: TGCAGTGCTCCGACTGGGGCGTGGGCTTTCTTT; CDR3aa: CSAPTGAWAFF
len: 14; d_gene: .; abundance: once; v_gene: TRBV20-1; j_gene: TRBJ1-2; CDR3nt: TGCAGTGCTAGAGATTATGGCAGAGACTATGGCTACACCTTC; CDR3aa: CSARDYGRDYGYTF
len: 15; d_gene: .; abundance: many; v_gene: TRBV12-3/TRBV12-4; j_gene: TRBJ2-5; CDR3nt: TGTGCCAGCAGTTTAGGGACTACGGCCCAAGAGACCCAGTACTTC; CDR3aa: CASSLGTTAQETQYF
len: 15; d_gene: .; abundance: many; v_gene: TRBV7-8; j_gene: TRBJ1-5; CDR3nt: TGTGCCAGCAGCTTAGCGGACAATAACGGGCAGCCCCAGCATTTT; CDR3aa: CASSLADNNGQPQHF
len: 14; d_gene: .; abundance: many; v_gene: TRBV18; j_gene: TRBJ2-5; CDR3nt: TGTGCCAGCTCATCTGGTGGGGCCGGAGAGACCCAGTACTTC; CDR3aa: CASSSGGAGETQYF
len: 17; d_gene: .; abundance: many; v_gene: TRBV2; j_gene: TRBJ2-2; CDR3nt: TGTGCCAGCACTTTGGACCGCCTGTCGGCGAACACCGGGGAGCTGTTTTTT; CDR3aa: CASTLDRLSANTGELFF
len: 14; d_gene: .; abundance: many; v_gene: TRBV5-1; j_gene: TRBJ2-7; CDR3nt: TGCGCCAGCAGCAGTCGTTGGGGAACCTACGAGCAGTACTTC; CDR3aa: CASSSRWGTYEQYF
len: 12; d_gene: .; abundance: many; v_gene: TRBV20-1; j_gene: TRBJ2-2; CDR3nt: TGCAGTGTTCTAGCTTACACCGGGGAGCTGTTTTTT; CDR3aa: CSVLAYTGELFF
len: 11; d_gene: .; abundance: many; v_gene: TRBV29-1; j_gene: TRBJ1-2; CDR3nt: TGCAGCGTTGGGGGGTTACAAGGCTACACCTTC; CDR3aa: CSVGGLQGYTF
len: 15; d_gene: TRBD1; abundance: many; v_gene: TRBV19; j_gene: TRBJ2-7; CDR3nt: TGTGCCAGTAGTATAGGTCCGACAGGGAAAAACGAGCAGTACTTC; CDR3aa: CASSIGPTGKNEQYF
len: 15; d_gene: .; abundance: many; v_gene: TRBV19; j_gene: TRBJ1-1; CDR3nt: TGTGCCAGTAGTATGGGTTGGGGATACATCACTGAAGCTTTCTTT; CDR3aa: CASSMGWGYITEAFF
len: 11; d_gene: TRBD1; abundance: .; v_gene: TRBV2; j_gene: TRBJ2-5; CDR3nt: TGTGCCAGCAGACAGGGGGAGACCCAGTACTTC; CDR3aa: CASRQGETQYF
len: 14; d_gene: .; abundance: many; v_gene: TRBV5-5; j_gene: TRBJ2-3; CDR3nt: TGTGCCAGCAGCTTTTGGGAAAGCACAGATACGCAGTATTTT; CDR3aa: CASSFWESTDTQYF
len: 15; d_gene: .; abundance: many; v_gene: TRBV6-1; j_gene: TRBJ1-5; CDR3nt: TGTGCCAGCACCGAATTGAACACTAGCAATCAGCCCCAGCATTTT; CDR3aa: CASTELNTSNQPQHF
len: 16; d_gene: .; abundance: .; v_gene: TRBV7-2; j_gene: TRBJ2-2; CDR3nt: TGTGCCAGCAGCTCGACCCGGGCCCCGAACACCGGGGAGCTGTTTTTT; CDR3aa: CASSSTRAPNTGELFF
len: 16; d_gene: TRBD2; abundance: .; v_gene: TRBV2; j_gene: TRBJ2-1; CDR3nt: TGTGCCAGCGGGGGACTCGGGACTAGCGGGAGATTTGAGCAGTTCTTC; CDR3aa: CASGGLGTSGRFEQFF
len: 17; d_gene: .; abundance: few; v_gene: TRBV19; j_gene: TRBJ2-1; CDR3nt: TGTGCCAGTAGCATCGTAGGTAGGACCAGAGCGGGCAATGAGCAGTTCTTC; CDR3aa: CASSIVGRTRAGNEQFF
len: 15; d_gene: TRBD2; abundance: many; v_gene: TRBV20-1; j_gene: TRBJ2-1; CDR3nt: TGCAGTGCTAGAGTCCCGGTAGCGGGTTACAATGAGCAGTTCTTC; CDR3aa: CSARVPVAGYNEQFF
len: 14; d_gene: TRBD2; abundance: many; v_gene: TRBV20-1; j_gene: TRBJ2-7; CDR3nt: TGCAGTGCTAGAAAAGGGACTACATCCTACGAGCAGTACTTC; CDR3aa: CSARKGTTSYEQYF
len: 13; d_gene: .; abundance: few; v_gene: TRBV7-9; j_gene: TRBJ2-1; CDR3nt: TGTGCCAGCCTGGGAACGGGAGTGAGTGAGCAGTTCTTC; CDR3aa: CASLGTGVSEQFF
len: 13; d_gene: .; abundance: few; v_gene: TRBV24-1; j_gene: TRBJ1-1; CDR3nt: TGTGCCACCAGTGACCTACTGAACACTGAAGCTTTCTTT; CDR3aa: CATSDLLNTEAFF
len: 12; d_gene: .; abundance: many; v_gene: TRBV7-6; j_gene: TRBJ1-4; CDR3nt: TGTGCCAGCAGCGATTTGGGGCAGGAACTGTTTTTT; CDR3aa: CASSDLGQELFF
len: 17; d_gene: .; abundance: many; v_gene: TRBV12-3/TRBV12-4; j_gene: TRBJ2-5; CDR3nt: TGTGCCAGCAGTCCCAAGCCGGGGCTGGGGCTTCAAGAGACCCAGTACTTC; CDR3aa: CASSPKPGLGLQETQYF
len: 12; d_gene: .; abundance: many; v_gene: TRBV27; j_gene: TRBJ1-1; CDR3nt: TGTGCCAGCAGTTCTCGGGGCACTGAAGCTTTCTTT; CDR3aa: CASSSRGTEAFF
len: 15; d_gene: TRBD2; abundance: many; v_gene: TRBV10-1; j_gene: TRBJ2-1; CDR3nt: TGCGCCAGCAGTACCGCCAGCGGGAGAAGCAATGAGCAGTTCTTC; CDR3aa: CASSTASGRSNEQFF
len: 14; d_gene: TRBD1; abundance: few; v_gene: TRBV9; j_gene: TRBJ2-3; CDR3nt: TGTGCCAGCAGCGTGGGACAGAGTACAGATACGCAGTATTTT; CDR3aa: CASSVGQSTDTQYF
len: 16; d_gene: .; abundance: .; v_gene: TRBV9; j_gene: TRBJ1-6; CDR3nt: TGTGCCAGCAGCGAGCCGGGAAGGGAGAATAATTCACCCCTCCACTTT; CDR3aa: CASSEPGRENNSPLHF
len: 16; d_gene: .; abundance: many; v_gene: TRBV11-2; j_gene: TRBJ1-2; CDR3nt: TGTGCCAGCAGCCCATCCGAGGGCCCCGGACACTTTGGCTACACCTTC; CDR3aa: CASSPSEGPGHFGYTF
len: 14; d_gene: TRBD1; abundance: many; v_gene: TRBV28; j_gene: TRBJ1-6; CDR3nt: TGTGCCAGCAGAGTCCCACAGGGGGGTCCACCCCTCCACTTT; CDR3aa: CASRVPQGGPPLHF
len: 15; d_gene: .; abundance: many; v_gene: TRBV2; j_gene: TRBJ1-5; CDR3nt: TGTGCCAGCAGTGAAGTGGGGATCGGCAATCAGCCCCAGCATTTT; CDR3aa: CASSEVGIGNQPQHF
len: 14; d_gene: .; abundance: many; v_gene: TRBV12-3/TRBV12-4; j_gene: TRBJ1-4; CDR3nt: TGTGCCAGCAGCCCCGTCGGAACTAATGAAAAACTGTTTTTT; CDR3aa: CASSPVGTNEKLFF
len: 14; d_gene: TRBD1; abundance: many; v_gene: TRBV2; j_gene: TRBJ1-5; CDR3nt: TGTGCCAGCAGTCCCGACAGGGGCAATCAGCCCCAGCATTTT; CDR3aa: CASSPDRGNQPQHF
len: 16; d_gene: .; abundance: many; v_gene: TRBV20-1; j_gene: TRBJ2-2; CDR3nt: TGCAGTGCTAGGTGGCTAAAGCCGGGTGGTGCCGGGGAGCTGTTTTTT; CDR3aa: CSARWLKPGGAGELFF
len: 14; d_gene: .; abundance: .; v_gene: TRBV28; j_gene: TRBJ2-7; CDR3nt: TGTGCCGCCCGTAAGGGGACGAGCAGCAACGAGCAGTACTTC; CDR3aa: CAARKGTSSNEQYF
len: 14; d_gene: .; abundance: many; v_gene: TRBV6-1; j_gene: TRBJ2-1; CDR3nt: TGTGCCAGCAGTAGAGGGACTTCCAACAATGAGCAGTTCTTC; CDR3aa: CASSRGTSNNEQFF
len: 15; d_gene: TRBD1; abundance: few; v_gene: TRBV7-9; j_gene: TRBJ2-1; CDR3nt: TGTGCCAGCACCGTAACGGACAGGGGGCTCAATGAGCAGTTCTTC; CDR3aa: CASTVTDRGLNEQFF
len: 15; d_gene: TRBD1; abundance: many; v_gene: TRBV5-5; j_gene: TRBJ2-5; CDR3nt: TGTGCCAGCAGCGTCGGACAGGGTAGGGTGGAGACCCAGTACTTC; CDR3aa: CASSVGQGRVETQYF
len: 16; d_gene: TRBD2; abundance: many; v_gene: TRBV6-5; j_gene: TRBJ2-2; CDR3nt: TGTGCCAGCAGTTACTTAGCGGGAACGAACACCGGGGAGCTGTTTTTT; CDR3aa: CASSYLAGTNTGELFF
len: 14; d_gene: TRBD1; abundance: many; v_gene: TRBV12-5; j_gene: TRBJ1-2; CDR3nt: TGTGCTAGTGGTTCTGACAGGGTTCCCTATGGCTACACCTTC; CDR3aa: CASGSDRVPYGYTF
len: 13; d_gene: .; abundance: few; v_gene: TRBV14; j_gene: TRBJ1-1; CDR3nt: TGTGCCAGCACTAATGAGTGGGGCACTGAAGCTTTCTTT; CDR3aa: CASTNEWGTEAFF
len: 16; d_gene: TRBD2; abundance: many; v_gene: TRBV25-1; j_gene: TRBJ2-2; CDR3nt: TGTGCCAGCAGTGAATCTTTAGCGGGGAACACCGGGGAGCTGTTTTTT; CDR3aa: CASSESLAGNTGELFF
len: 16; d_gene: .; abundance: many; v_gene: TRBV5-5; j_gene: TRBJ1-4; CDR3nt: TGTGCCAGCAGCCGGCTTTTTGGACGGCTTAATGAAAAACTGTTTTTT; CDR3aa: CASSRLFGRLNEKLFF
len: 11; d_gene: .; abundance: .; v_gene: TRBV19; j_gene: TRBJ1-4; CDR3nt: TGTGCCAGTAGTGTAAGAGAAAAACTGTTTTTT; CDR3aa: CASSVREKLFF
len: 13; d_gene: .; abundance: .; v_gene: TRBV19; j_gene: TRBJ1-2; CDR3nt: TGTGCCAGTAGTTGGGGGGTGGAAGGGGCGCCCACCTTC; CDR3aa: CASSWGVEGAPTF
len: 13; d_gene: TRBD1; abundance: many; v_gene: TRBV28; j_gene: TRBJ2-5; CDR3nt: TGTGCCAGCAGATCCAGGGGGCGGGAGACCCAGTACTTC; CDR3aa: CASRSRGRETQYF